Each of the 31 T cell receptor beta chains below was sequenced from the same sample in a study of cytomegalovirus exposure and HLA in healthy donors. The PCR used 60 Vbeta and 13 Jbeta primers. Assay used: immunoSEQ multiplex PCR; TCRdb lists only in-frame clones, some missing. Of about 150,000 clones in the sample, around 85% are singletons; the top ten hold 1%. The specimen sequenced was PBMCs. These TCRs come from a boy aged 2 to 9 in good health and CMV-seronegative.

The V and J genes are TRBV2 and TRBJ2-5; TRBD1 matches 8 bases. The germline V gene encodes CDR1 SNHLY and CDR2 FYNNEI. The CDR3 runs 13 residues. V was pared by 7 bases and J by 2 bases, with 3 bases of the junction left unmatched. CDR3 DNA sequence: TGTGCCAGCAAGCGACAGGGGCAAGAGACCCAGTACTTC. Residues: CASKRQGQETQYF. The whole variable domain, remainder taken from reference TRBV2 and TRBJ2-5, is EPEVTQTPSHQVTQMGQEVILRCVPISNHLYFYWYRQILGQKVEFLVSFYNNEISEKSEIFDDQFSVERPDGSNFTLKIRSTKLEDSAMYFCASKRQGQETQYFGPGTRLLVL.

This chain connects TRBV15 to TRBJ1-2; no reliable D call. Germline CDR1 is LNHNV and CDR2 is YYDKDF (reference sequence). V was trimmed by 4 bases and J by 3 bases, leaving 15 bases between them. This CDR3 contains 15 residues. The CDR3 loop is CATSTYGGSDYGYTF. The CDR3 nucleotides read TGTGCCACCAGCACTTACGGAGGGTCTGACTATGGCTACACCTTC. Combining the CDR3 with reference TRBV15 and TRBJ1-2 gives the whole variable domain DAMVIQNPRYQVTQFGKPVTLSCSQTLNHNVMYWYQQKSSQAPKLLFHYYDKDFNNEADTPDNFQSRRPNTSFCFLDIRSPGLGDTAMYLCATSTYGGSDYGYTFGSGTRLTVV.

This chain joins TRBV28 and TRBJ2-5; TRBD1 matches at 12 bases. CDR3 length equals 15 residues. In germline, CDR1 is MDHEN, CDR2 SYDVKM. With 4 bases clipped from V and 4 bases from J, the junction kept 4 bases outside the gene matches. CDR3 nucleotide sequence: TGTGCCAGCAGTTCGCTGGGACAGGGGGCAGAGACCCAGTACTTC. It specifies CASSSLGQGAETQYF.

This chain links TRBV4-1 with TRBJ2-7, with D possibly matching TRBD2 (6 bases). Trimming shortened V by 1 base and J by 7 bases, and 20 bases separated the two germline ends. The CDR3 has 16 amino acids. CDR1 and CDR2 from the germline V gene are MGHRA and YSYEKL. The CDR3: CASSQAPRSGGIEQYF. For the CDR3, the DNA is TGCGCCAGCAGCCAAGCCCCCCGCAGCGGAGGGATAGAGCAGTACTTC.

This clone showed up just a few times. The chain has TRBV6-5 and TRBJ1-2; perhaps TRBD1 as D (5 bases). Germline assignment: CDR1 MNHEY and CDR2 SVGAGI. This CDR3 contains 12 residues. V lost 5 bases and J 8 bases, leaving 12 bases between the germline ends. In DNA form, the CDR3 reads TGTGCCAGCAGTACTCAGGGTTGGGGCTACACCTTC. Encoded protein: CASSTQGWGYTF.

This clone occurred once. The genes are TRBV5-6 and TRBJ2-6; D is ambiguous. This CDR3 is 17 amino acids long. Germline-derived CDR1 and CDR2 are SGHDT and YYEEEE. V lost 0 bases to trimming and J lost 0 bases, with 10 bases between them. CDR3 sequence reads: CASSLAPGNSGANVLTF. The CDR3 nucleotides are TGTGCCAGCAGCTTGGCCCCAGGAAACTCTGGGGCCAACGTCCTGACTTTC.

The chain joins TRBV11-2 to TRBJ2-3; no definite D call. This CDR3 region has 14 residues. CDR1 and CDR2 from the germline V gene are SGHAT and FQNNGV. The ends were cut back, 5 bases at V and 1 base at J, with 10 bases in the middle. The CDR3 loop is CASSPITRTDTQYF. In DNA, the CDR3 is TGTGCCAGCAGCCCCATAACTCGCACAGATACGCAGTATTTT.

This clone showed up just once. The V call is TRBV6-4, the J call TRBJ1-1; D might be TRBD1 (6 bases). This CDR3 has 13 residues. CDR1 MRHNA and CDR2 SNTAGT come from the germline V gene. V lost 6 bases and J 10 bases, leaving 18 bases between the germline ends. The CDR3 DNA reads TGTGCCAGCAGGGACAGACCCCAGGGGAGAGCTTTCTTT. It is translated as CASRDRPQGRAFF.

This clone showed up just once. V and J are TRBV6-6 and TRBJ2-5; the D is unclear. The J call may be wrong; the DNA end is better matched by TRBJ2-7. This CDR3 has 13 amino acids. Germline V gene data show CDR1 as MNHNY and CDR2 as SVGAGI (reference sequence). CDR3 region: CASSYTRSDEQYF. In DNA form, the CDR3 reads TGTGCCAGCAGTTACACCAGGTCCGACGAGCAGTACTTC.

This rearrangement joins TRBV7-6 to TRBJ2-5; the match to TRBD1 covers 9 bases. J lost 1 base, V lost 2 bases, and 11 bases had no gene match. Germline CDR1 is SGHVS and CDR2 is FNYEAQ. The length of the CDR3 is 18 residues. CDR3 bases: TGTGCCAGCAGCTTAAAAAGGAGGGGGACAGGGTTCCAAGAGACCCAGTACTTC. It yields the protein CASSLKRRGTGFQETQYF.

This chain joins TRBV2 and TRBJ1-3; D unresolved. Germline V CDR1 and CDR2: SNHLY, FYNNEI. The CDR3 has 14 amino acids. The V gene lost 6 bases and the J gene lost 0 bases, with 9 bases spanning the gap. CDR3 region: CASRGGSSGNTIYF. In DNA, the CDR3 is TGTGCCAGCAGAGGCGGTAGCTCTGGAAACACCATATATTTT.

V gene TRBV10-3 combines with J gene TRBJ2-1, with D possibly being TRBD2 (5 bases). V gave up 3 bases and J gave up 2 bases, with 8 bases separating them. This CDR3 region has 14 residues. Germline V lookup: CDR1 ENHRY, CDR2 SYGVKD. In DNA form, the CDR3 reads TGTGCCATCAGTGAAGAGGGAACCTACAATGAGCAGTTCTTC. It is translated as CAISEEGTYNEQFF.

The chain combines TRBV21-1 with TRBJ2-1; the tabulated D call, TRBD1, remains unverified against the DNA. TRBV21-1 is reported as a pseudogene. The CDR3 is made up of 21 amino acids. The CDR3 sequence is CASSKFSGGRWRGEVRNEQFF. The CDR3 DNA sequence: TGTGCCAGCAGCAAGTTTTCAGGGGGCCGGTGGCGCGGGGAGGTACGCAATGAGCAGTTCTTC.

V gene TRBV6-5 combines with J gene TRBJ1-1; TRBD1 aligns across 9 bases. V lost 5 bases, J lost 6 bases, and 7 bases stayed unmatched. CDR1 MNHEY and CDR2 SVGAGI come from the germline V gene. This CDR3 is built from 14 residues. CDR3 in amino acids: CASSPPGQGAEAFF. The CDR3 bases are TGTGCCAGCAGTCCTCCGGGACAGGGCGCTGAAGCTTTCTTT.

The gene calls are TRBV27 and TRBJ2-1; perhaps TRBD2 as D (7 bases). V lost 2 bases, J lost 7 bases, and 12 bases lay in between. Germline lookup yields CDR1 MNHEY and CDR2 SMNVEV (reference sequence). The CDR3 is 14 residues long. This CDR3 is CASSLLGGRNEQFF. CDR3 sequence (DNA): TGTGCCAGCAGTTTACTCGGGGGGCGGAATGAGCAGTTCTTC.

The gene calls are TRBV5-1 and TRBJ1-1; D gene ambiguous. The CDR3 is 13 residues long. From germline, CDR1 is SGHRS and CDR2 YFSETQ. V lost 1 base and J lost 11, with 15 bases in between. The CDR3 nucleotides are TGCGCCAGCAGCTTGTGGTGGCAGGCTGGGGCTTTCTTT. It specifies CASSLWWQAGAFF.

The chain couples TRBV20-1 to TRBJ2-1; D not resolved. The CDR3 is 11 amino acids. V lost 5 bases and J lost 6, with 8 bases in between. From germline, CDR1 is DFQATT and CDR2 SNEGSKA (reference sequence). CDR3: CSAAVVNEQFF. The CDR3, as DNA: TGCAGTGCTGCCGTAGTCAATGAGCAGTTCTTC.

The chain recombines TRBV19 with TRBJ1-5; a weak D match, TRBD1 (6 bases). Looked up from germline, CDR1 is LNHDA and CDR2 is SQIVND (reference sequence). V was pared by 5 bases and J by 4 bases, with 9 bases between. This CDR3 spans 13 amino acids. CDR3 nucleotide sequence: TGTGCCAGTAGTCGGGACACAAATCAGCCCCAGCATTTT. It yields the protein CASSRDTNQPQHF. The full variable domain, in which reference TRBV19 and TRBJ1-5 provide the parts outside the CDR3, is DGGITQSPKYLFRKEGQNVTLSCEQNLNHDAMYWYRQDPGQGLRLIYYSQIVNDFQKGDIAEGYSVSREKKESFPLTVTSAQKNPTAFYLCASSRDTNQPQHFGDGTRLSIL.

This clone has a handful of counts. The CDR3 spells CASSLGGNHQPQHF. CDR3 DNA sequence: TGTGCCAGCAGTTTAGGGGGGAACCATCAGCCCCAGCATTTT. V usage is TRBV28 and J usage is TRBJ1-5, with TRBD1 as a possible D gene (5 bases). Germline V gene data show CDR1 as MDHEN and CDR2 as SYDVKM. V was cut by 2 bases and J by 5 bases, with 10 bases left in between. The CDR3 contains 14 residues.

The chain carries TRBV5-8 and TRBJ2-3, with TRBD2 as a possible D gene (7 bases). Germline CDR1 reads SGHTS; CDR2 reads YDEGEE. This CDR3 comprises 16 residues. V shed 3 bases and J shed 2 bases, with 16 bases lying between them. CDR3 DNA sequence: TGTGCCAGCAGCTCCCGGGGGGCAGACCACACAGATACGCAGTATTTT. Protein: CASSSRGADHTDTQYF.

V usage is TRBV5-4 and J usage is TRBJ1-1; TRBD1 aligns across 10 bases. Germline V lookup: CDR1 SGHNT, CDR2 YYREEE (reference sequence). V was pared by 2 bases and J by 6 bases, with 4 bases of the junction left unmatched. This CDR3 is 14 amino acids long. CDR3 sequence reads: CASSLGTGEAEAFF. For the CDR3, the DNA is TGTGCCAGCAGCTTAGGGACAGGGGAAGCTGAAGCTTTCTTT.

This chain joins TRBV10-2 and TRBJ2-7; 9 bases are a match to TRBD1. V lost 4 bases and J lost 4; bases outside the gene matches: 5. CDR3 length: 14 residues. From germline, CDR1 is WSHSY and CDR2 SAAADI. The CDR3 protein is CASSGPGQGYEQYV. CDR3 nucleotides: TGCGCCAGCAGTGGTCCGGGACAGGGTTACGAGCAGTACGTC.

This chain joins TRBV10-2 and TRBJ1-5; 7 nucleotides line up with TRBD1. CDR3 size: 13 residues. The V and J ends lost 8 bases and 1 base, in that order; junction bases with no gene match: 2. Germline CDR1 is WSHSY and CDR2 is SAAADI. CDR3 protein: CASGTVSNQPQHF. The CDR3 nucleotides read TGCGCCAGCGGGACAGTCAGCAATCAGCCCCAGCATTTT.

The chain employs TRBV28 and TRBJ1-2; D unresolved. The V gene's germline CDR1 is MDHEN and CDR2 SYDVKM. The CDR3 runs to 13 residues. Between the trimmed V and J ends, which lost 4 bases and 4 bases, there was a span of 10 bases. The CDR3 sequence: CASSSAGSYGYTF. As DNA, the CDR3 is TGTGCCAGCAGTTCGGCCGGGAGCTATGGCTACACCTTC.

The rearrangement links TRBV14 to TRBJ1-1; no firm D call. Between the trimmed V and J ends, which lost 9 bases and 6 bases, there was a span of 17 bases. The germline gives CDR1 SGHDN, CDR2 FVKESK. The CDR3 loop spans 13 amino acids. DNA for the CDR3: TGTGCCAGTGGAGGACTCCCTGGGGCTGAAGCTTTCTTT. This codes for CASGGLPGAEAFF.

The chain carries TRBV28 and TRBJ2-7, with 10 bases fitting TRBD1. V shed 5 bases, J shed 4 bases, and the junction held 5 bases outside the gene matches. The CDR3 is 14 residues long. Germline V lookup: CDR1 MDHEN, CDR2 SYDVKM. As DNA, the CDR3 is TGTGCCAGCAGTCTTCCGGGACAGGGGTACGAGCAGTACGTC. This gives the protein CASSLPGQGYEQYV.

The sample holds a few counts of this clone. The CDR3 reads CASSNPTVSYEQYF. The DNA for the CDR3 is TGTGCCAGTAGTAACCCGACAGTGTCCTACGAGCAGTACTTC. This rearrangement joins TRBV19 to TRBJ2-7; a possible D gene is TRBD1 (5 bases). The CDR3 spans 14 residues. V dropped 4 bases and J dropped 1 base, with 11 bases sitting between them. In germline, CDR1 is LNHDA, CDR2 SQIVND (reference sequence).

The genes are TRBV7-8 and TRBJ2-1; D is ambiguous. The germline V and J ends were trimmed by 1 base and 3 bases, with 16 bases remaining between them. CDR1 and CDR2 (germline): SGHVS, FQNEAQ. The CDR3 spans 17 residues. CDR3 sequence: CASSLGASGGFYNEQFF. In nucleotides, the CDR3 is TGTGCCAGCAGCTTAGGAGCGTCCGGTGGGTTCTACAATGAGCAGTTCTTC. The full variable domain, rest sourced from reference TRBV7-8 and TRBJ2-1, is GAGVSQSPRYKVAKRGQDVALRCDPISGHVSLFWYQQALGQGPEFLTYFQNEAQLDKSGLPSDRFFAERPEGSVSTLKIQRTQQEDSAVYLCASSLGASGGFYNEQFFGPGTRLTVL.

The chain is built from TRBV15 and TRBJ2-2; D not resolved. V shed 0 bases and J shed 5 bases, with 13 bases lying between them. CDR3 length equals 16 residues. CDR1 and CDR2 from the germline V gene are LNHNV and YYDKDF (reference sequence). The CDR3 sequence: CATSRDPGERTGELFF. As DNA, the CDR3 is TGTGCCACCAGCAGAGATCCGGGTGAAAGGACCGGGGAGCTGTTTTTT.

The J gene is TRBJ2-7, the V gene TRBV10-1; the D gene is possibly TRBD1 (6 bases). The CDR3 loop spans 13 amino acids. Trimming cost V 4 bases and J 4 bases, with 11 bases left between them. Germline V gives CDR1 WNHNN, CDR2 SYGVQD (reference sequence). The DNA of the CDR3 is TGCGCCAGCAGTGGCTCAAGGGGGTACGAGCAGTACTTC. Its translation is CASSGSRGYEQYF.

The rearrangement joins TRBV28 to TRBJ2-1; 9 bases are a match to TRBD1. CDR1 and CDR2 from the germline V gene are MDHEN and SYDVKM. The V segment lost 5 bases and the J segment 12 bases; nucleotides outside the gene matches: 14. The CDR3 length is 15 residues. The CDR3 here is CASSPSGQGRGGQFF. The DNA of the CDR3 is TGTGCCAGCAGTCCTTCCGGACAGGGGAGGGGTGGGCAGTTCTTC.